Presented here are 32 T cell receptor beta chains from one specimen sequenced in a study of Graves' ophthalmopathy and Graves' hyperthyroidism. Amplified material comprised TCR beta CDR3 regions derived from RNA transcripts. The library came from an HTBI-primed first-round RT-PCR and a second-round multiplex PCR. TCRdb processed the multiplex PCR reads anew with MiXCR; each CDR3 protein has one entry. This table holds approximately 210,000 distinct CDR3 sequences, about 22% found once. Sequencing was done on a sample of peripheral blood. These receptors were collected from a woman in her forties or fifties with Graves' ophthalmopathy.

Here the CDR3 reads CASSYSRAGSGRFYEQYF. CDR3 DNA: TGTGCCAGCAGTTACTCGAGGGCTGGTAGCGGGAGGTTCTACGAGCAGTACTTC. This sequence joins TRBV6-2 or TRBV6-3 and TRBJ2-7; 10 bases map to TRBD2. Germline V gene lookup returns CDR1 MNHEY and CDR2 SVGEGT. Trimming removed 0 bases from V and 3 bases from J; junction bases left unmatched: 11. This CDR3 is built from 18 residues.

This clonotype occurred many times. The V gene is TRBV20-1, the J gene TRBJ1-5; perhaps TRBD1 as D (6 bases). CDR1 and CDR2 from the germline V gene are DFQATT and SNEGSKA (reference sequence). Trimming removed 0 bases at V and 5 bases at J, with 14 bases between. The CDR3 runs 15 residues. The CDR3 protein is CSARDLRTADQPQHF. Here the CDR3 DNA reads TGCAGTGCTAGAGATCTAAGGACAGCAGATCAGCCCCAGCATTTT.

This sequence joins TRBV6-2 or TRBV6-3 and TRBJ1-1; no clear D gene. The CDR3 consists of 14 residues. The germline V and J ends were trimmed by 7 bases and 8 bases, with 20 bases remaining between them. Germline V gives CDR1 MNHEY, CDR2 SVGEGT. CDR3 sequence (DNA): TGTGCCAGCAACGACATTCCCGGGCTGGGGGAAGCTTTCTTT. Translated: CASNDIPGLGEAFF.

This clonotype was seen many times. Germline and junction disagree at one end, which may indicate a read error. The chain uses TRBV2 and TRBJ1-1; possible D gene TRBD1, 5 bases. There are 8 residues in the CDR3. Germline loops: CDR1 SNHLY, CDR2 FYNNEI. This CDR3 is CASRGGVF. In DNA form, the CDR3 reads TGTGCCAGCAGGGGGGGGGTTTTT. Variable domain in full (rest from reference TRBV2 and TRBJ1-1): EPEVTQTPSHQVTQMGQEVILRCVPISNHLYFYWYRQILGQKVEFLVSFYNNEISEKSEIFDDQFSVERPDGSNFTLKIRSTKLEDSAMYFCASRGGVFGQGTRLTVV.

V usage is TRBV12-3 or TRBV12-4 and J usage is TRBJ2-5; TRBD1 or TRBD2 may be the D gene (5 bases each). This CDR3 is built from 13 residues. The V end was cut by 6 bases, the J end by 4 bases, with 12 bases between. The CDR3 sequence is CASRPGTAETQYF. The CDR3 coding sequence is TGTGCCAGCAGACCCGGGACGGCAGAGACCCAGTACTTC.

This clonotype was recorded at least ten times. J is TRBJ1-1 and V is TRBV19; 7 nucleotides align to TRBD1. With 5 bases clipped from V and 9 bases from J, the junction kept 9 bases outside the gene matches. CDR3 length: 13 amino acids. The germline V gene encodes CDR1 LNHDA and CDR2 SQIVND (reference sequence). CDR3 region: CASSSGTASQAFF. The CDR3 nucleotides read TGTGCCAGTAGTTCTGGGACAGCTTCGCAAGCTTTCTTT.

This clonotype has a handful of counts. The CDR3 region has the DNA TGTGCCATTACGGGGGGCCGGGCGACCCAGCATTTT. Protein: CAITGGRATQHF. V gene TRBV6-1 combines with J gene TRBJ1-5, with a weak D call TRBD1 (6 bases). Trimming removed 10 bases at V and 11 bases at J, with 18 bases between. CDR3 size: 12 residues. Germline-derived CDR1 and CDR2 are MNHNS and SASEGT.

Many counts were recorded for this clonotype. The V gene is TRBV11-3, the J gene TRBJ2-4, with D maybe TRBD1 (6 bases). The CDR3 runs to 13 residues. V was clipped by 2 bases and J by 5 bases, with 7 bases between them. The germline V gene has CDR1 SGHNT and CDR2 YENEEA. CDR3 loop: CASSLNRENIQYF. CDR3 sequence (DNA): TGTGCCAGCAGCTTAAACAGGGAAAACATTCAGTACTTC. The whole variable domain, remainder taken from reference TRBV11-3 and TRBJ2-4, is EAGVVQSPRYKIIEKKQPVAFWCNPISGHNTLYWYLQNLGQGPELLIRYENEEAVDDSQLPKDRFSAERLKGVDSTLKIQPAELGDSAVYLCASSLNRENIQYFGAGTRLSVL.

This clonotype was counted ten times or more. The gene calls are TRBV28 and TRBJ1-2, with 9 positions matching TRBD1. The CDR3 runs to 14 residues. In germline, CDR1 is MDHEN, CDR2 SYDVKM. The ends lost 3 bases at V and 7 bases at J; junction bases unmatched: 6. The CDR3 DNA reads TGTGCCAGCAGTTTCGGGACAGGGAGACTTGGCTACACCTTC. Translated, it gives CASSFGTGRLGYTF.

This clonotype occurred many times. The V call is TRBV7-2, the J call TRBJ1-1; D is unresolved. The CDR3 consists of 14 residues. Germline CDR1 SGHTA, CDR2 FQGNSA. V was shortened by 3 bases and J by 0 bases, with 8 bases between the two germline ends. CDR3 sequence (DNA): TGTGCCAGCAGCTTGACACATTTGAACACTGAAGCTTTCTTT. It encodes CASSLTHLNTEAFF.

This clonotype was picked up a small number of times. The chain has TRBV19 and TRBJ1-1; 8 bases are shared with TRBD1. V shed 7 bases, J shed 2 bases, and the junction held 6 bases outside the gene matches. The CDR3 is 14 amino acids. Germline V gene lookup returns CDR1 LNHDA and CDR2 SQIVND (reference sequence). The CDR3 sequence: CASTEGQVNTEAFF. DNA of the CDR3: TGTGCCAGTACCGAGGGACAGGTCAACACTGAAGCTTTCTTT.

The chain carries TRBV15 and TRBJ2-5, with 13 positions matching TRBD2. The CDR3 is 16 residues long. Germline V gene data show CDR1 as LNHNV and CDR2 as YYDKDF (reference sequence). V was clipped by 6 bases and J by 2 bases; unmatched bases: 6. The CDR3, as DNA: TGTGCCACCAGACTAGCGGGAGGGGCGGGACAAGAGACCCAGTACTTC. Residues: CATRLAGGAGQETQYF. Together with reference TRBV15 and TRBJ2-5, the CDR3 gives the full variable domain: DAMVIQNPRYQVTQFGKPVTLSCSQTLNHNVMYWYQQKSSQAPKLLFHYYDKDFNNEADTPDNFQSRRPNTSFCFLDIRSPGLGDTAMYLCATRLAGGAGQETQYFGPGTRLLVL.

The chain couples TRBV6-1 to TRBJ2-1, with 10 nucleotides matching TRBD1. This CDR3 has 15 residues. Germline V CDR1 and CDR2: MNHNS, SASEGT. The trim removed 3 bases at V and 8 bases at J, leaving 7 bases unmatched. The CDR3 coding sequence is TGTGCCAGCAGTGACCGGGACAGGGGTAGAGATGAGCAGTTCTTC. Its translation is CASSDRDRGRDEQFF.

This clonotype appeared many times. This sequence joins TRBV30 and TRBJ2-7; 8 bases agree with TRBD1. This CDR3 is built from 17 residues. Germline V lookup: CDR1 GTSNPN, CDR2 SVGIG (reference sequence). Trimming took 0 bases from V and 1 from J; bases not matched to a gene: 11. CDR3 protein: CAWSVHVGGTGSYEQYF. The DNA for the CDR3 is TGTGCCTGGAGTGTACATGTAGGGGGGACAGGATCCTACGAGCAGTACTTC.

The sample holds many counts of this clonotype. V is TRBV29-1 and J is TRBJ2-5; TRBD2 matches at 9 bases. In germline, CDR1 is SQVTM, CDR2 ANQGSEA. This CDR3 has 11 residues. Unmatched junction bases numbered 1, after V lost 6 bases and J lost 5 bases. DNA for the CDR3: TGCAGCGTGGGACTAGCTGAGACCCAGTACTTC. It specifies CSVGLAETQYF.

The chain couples TRBV6-5 to TRBJ2-5; TRBD2 agrees at 9 bases. CDR3 length equals 15 residues. V trimming: 2 bases; J trimming: 6 bases; junction bases outside the gene matches: 7. CDR1 and CDR2 from the germline V gene are MNHEY and SVGAGI. Here the CDR3 reads CASSYVAGEGQTQYF. The CDR3 DNA follows: TGTGCCAGCAGTTACGTAGCGGGGGAGGGGCAGACCCAGTACTTC.

There are many counts of this clonotype. The J gene is TRBJ2-7, the V gene TRBV12-3 or TRBV12-4; the D gene could be TRBD1 or TRBD2 (5 bases each). The CDR3 runs to 15 residues. Trimming took 4 bases from V and 0 from J, leaving 13 bases between them. The CDR3 spells CASSSGPPISYEQYF. CDR3 nucleotides: TGTGCCAGCAGTTCGGGGCCCCCCATCTCCTACGAGCAGTACTTC.

The rearrangement joins TRBV12-3 or TRBV12-4 to TRBJ1-1, with D possibly being TRBD1 (6 bases). The CDR3 sequence is 14 residues long. The ends were cut back, 1 base at V and 11 bases at J, with 17 bases in the middle. The CDR3 is CASSLVSGGWSAFF. CDR3 coding DNA: TGTGCCAGCAGTTTAGTCTCCGGGGGCTGGTCGGCTTTCTTT.

The CDR3 coding sequence is TGTGCTAGTGGTTTCGGGACAGCGGATAGCAATCAGCCCCAGCATTTT. Residues: CASGFGTADSNQPQHF. The chain has TRBV12-5 and TRBJ1-5, with 7 nucleotides matching TRBD1. This CDR3 has 16 residues. The junction had 5 bases not matched to a gene; V was cut back by 3 bases and J by 0 bases. Per the germline V gene, CDR1 is LGHNT and CDR2 is FRNRAP. Combining the CDR3 with reference TRBV12-5 and TRBJ1-5 gives the whole variable domain DARVTQTPRHKVTEMGQEVTMRCQPILGHNTVFWYRQTMMQGLELLAYFRNRAPLDDSGMPKDRFSAEMPDATLATLKIQPSEPRDSAVYFCASGFGTADSNQPQHFGDGTRLSIL.

This clonotype was observed at least ten times. The chain links TRBV28 to TRBJ1-5, with 8 bases identical to TRBD1. Germline loops: CDR1 MDHEN, CDR2 SYDVKM. This CDR3 is 16 amino acids long. The J segment lost 2 bases and the V segment lost 4 bases, leaving 7 bases of the junction unmatched. The CDR3 coding sequence is TGTGCCAGCAGTTCAGGGGGCGAGTGGGGCAATCAGCCCCAGCATTTT. Its translation: CASSSGGEWGNQPQHF. Full variable domain (remainder filled in from reference TRBV28 and TRBJ1-5): DVKVTQSSRYLVKRTGEKVFLECVQDMDHENMFWYRQDPGLGLRLIYFSYDVKMKEKGDIPEGYSVSREKKERFSLILESASTNQTSMYLCASSSGGEWGNQPQHFGDGTRLSIL.

This clonotype was detected ten times or more. The chain employs TRBV19 and TRBJ2-5, with 12 bases fitting TRBD2. The CDR3 is made up of 15 amino acids. With 6 bases clipped from V and 2 bases from J, the junction kept 4 bases outside the gene matches. Per germline, CDR1 LNHDA and CDR2 SQIVND (reference sequence). CDR3 DNA: TGTGCCAGTAGCCGGACTAGCGGGATTCAAGAGACCCAGTACTTC. It codes for CASSRTSGIQETQYF.

This rearrangement joins TRBV29-1 to TRBJ2-5, with D possibly TRBD1 on 6 matching bases. Germline values: CDR1 SQVTM, CDR2 ANQGSEA. The CDR3 loop spans 11 amino acids. V dropped 6 bases and J dropped 5 bases, with 10 bases sitting between them. The CDR3 spells CSVGQSETQYF. The CDR3 bases are TGCAGCGTAGGACAGAGCGAGACCCAGTACTTC. The entire variable domain, with the rest obtained from reference TRBV29-1 and TRBJ2-5, is as follows: SAVISQKPSRDICQRGTSLTIQCQVDSQVTMMFWYRQQPGQSLTLIATANQGSEATYESGFVIDKFPISRPNLTFSTLTVSNMSPEDSSIYLCSVGQSETQYFGPGTRLLVL.

There are many counts of this clonotype. The chain couples TRBV10-3 to TRBJ2-5; 7 bases line up with TRBD1. The CDR3 runs to 15 residues. The germline V gene has CDR1 ENHRY and CDR2 SYGVKD. Losses at the gene ends were 5 bases for V and 0 bases for J; bases not matched to a gene: 6. Here the CDR3 reads CAISSRDRDQETQYF. The CDR3 DNA sequence: TGTGCCATCAGTTCCCGGGACAGAGACCAAGAGACCCAGTACTTC.

This chain joins TRBV5-1 and TRBJ1-1; weak D call: TRBD1 (6 bases). The CDR3 is 15 residues long. Trimming removed 0 bases from V and 4 bases from J, with 13 bases in between. CDR1 is SGHRS and CDR2 is YFSETQ in the germline V gene. In nucleotides, the CDR3 is TGCGCCAGCAGCTTGGCCTCAGGGGTAGGCACTGAAGCTTTCTTT. Residues: CASSLASGVGTEAFF. Drawing the rest from reference TRBV5-1 and TRBJ1-1, the complete variable domain is KAGVTQTPRYLIKTRGQQVTLSCSPISGHRSVSWYQQTPGQGLQFLFEYFSETQRNKGNFPGRFSGRQFSNSRSEMNVSTLELGDSALYLCASSLASGVGTEAFFGQGTRLTVV.

In this sample, this clonotype turned up many times. The CDR3 here is CSVWDRQNTEAFF. The DNA of the CDR3 is TGCAGCGTTTGGGACAGGCAGAACACTGAAGCTTTCTTT. This chain connects TRBV29-1 to TRBJ1-1; 8 bases match TRBD1. V was clipped by 5 bases and J by 1 base; unmatched bases: 3. This CDR3 spans 13 amino acids. In germline, CDR1 is SQVTM, CDR2 ANQGSEA.

V usage is TRBV25-1 and J usage is TRBJ2-5; 13 bases match TRBD2. Per germline, CDR1 MGHDK and CDR2 SYGVNS. This CDR3 region has 15 residues. The J segment lost 2 bases and the V segment lost 8 bases, leaving 5 bases of the junction unmatched. The CDR3 DNA sequence: TGTGCCAGCCACGGACTAGCGGGAGTTCAAGAGACCCAGTACTTC. Amino acids: CASHGLAGVQETQYF.

This clonotype was found once. This sequence joins TRBV6-1 and TRBJ1-1, with D unresolved. The ends were cut back, 0 bases at V and 6 bases at J, with 8 bases in the middle. Germline CDR1 reads MNHNS; CDR2 reads SASEGT. CDR3 length: 13 residues. The CDR3 protein is CASSEAGYAEAFF. CDR3 nucleotides: TGTGCCAGCAGTGAAGCTGGTTACGCTGAAGCTTTCTTT.

The chain uses TRBV2 and TRBJ2-5; TRBD2 is a possible D gene (6 bases). Germline assignment: CDR1 SNHLY and CDR2 FYNNEI. V was trimmed by 6 bases and J by 3 bases, leaving 11 bases between them. The CDR3 loop spans 13 amino acids. The CDR3: CASSAGNKETQYF. The CDR3 DNA is TGTGCCAGCAGCGCGGGAAACAAAGAGACCCAGTACTTC. Looking up the rest from reference TRBV2 and TRBJ2-5 gives the full variable domain: EPEVTQTPSHQVTQMGQEVILRCVPISNHLYFYWYRQILGQKVEFLVSFYNNEISEKSEIFDDQFSVERPDGSNFTLKIRSTKLEDSAMYFCASSAGNKETQYFGPGTRLLVL.

This clonotype was found many times. CDR3 region: CASSYGRAEAFF. The CDR3 DNA reads as TGTGCCAGCAGTTACGGGCGGGCAGAAGCTTTCTTT. The rearrangement links TRBV6-5 to TRBJ1-1, with D hard to call. CDR1 MNHEY and CDR2 SVGAGI come from the germline V gene. V was trimmed by 2 bases and J by 8 bases, leaving 9 bases between them. The CDR3 spans 12 residues.

This clonotype was seen repeatedly, ten times or more. The V and J genes are TRBV12-3 or TRBV12-4 and TRBJ1-1, with D unclear. This CDR3 is 13 amino acids long. V gave up 6 bases and J gave up 1 base, with 9 bases separating them. In DNA form, the CDR3 reads TGTGCCAGCAGGGACGGACCGAACACTGAAGCTTTCTTT. Its translation is CASRDGPNTEAFF.

This clonotype showed up many times. A much larger clone sits a single nucleotide away, making a read error possible. This is likely a read error, given that the CDR3 carries no conserved phenylalanine or tryptophan at its end. The chain is built from TRBV6-5 and TRBJ2-5; D unresolved. CDR1 is MNHEY, CDR2 SVGAGI, per germline. Trimming took off 6 bases at V and 5 bases at J, with 10 bases between the two ends. The CDR3 length is 12 residues. CDR3 sequence reads: CASSPSQETQYL. The CDR3 bases are TGTGCCAGCAGCCCCTCGCAGGAGACCCAGTACTTA.

The chain combines TRBV12-3 or TRBV12-4 with TRBJ2-5; 9 bases are shared with TRBD2. The CDR3 sequence is 16 residues long. The ends lost 3 bases at V and 3 bases at J; junction bases unmatched: 8. The CDR3 coding sequence is TGTGCCAGCAGTTTCCGGAGGGGACTAGCAGAAGAGACCCAGTACTTC. It specifies CASSFRRGLAEETQYF.